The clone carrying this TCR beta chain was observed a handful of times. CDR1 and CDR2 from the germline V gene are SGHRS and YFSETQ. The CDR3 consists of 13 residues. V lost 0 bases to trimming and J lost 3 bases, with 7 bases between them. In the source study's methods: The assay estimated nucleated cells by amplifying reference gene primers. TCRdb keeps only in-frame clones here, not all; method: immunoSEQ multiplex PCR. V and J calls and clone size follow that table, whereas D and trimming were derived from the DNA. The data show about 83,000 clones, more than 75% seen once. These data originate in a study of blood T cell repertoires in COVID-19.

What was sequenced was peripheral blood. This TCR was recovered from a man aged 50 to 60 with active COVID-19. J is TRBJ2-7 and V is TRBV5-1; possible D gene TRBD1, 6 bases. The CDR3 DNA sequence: TGCGCCAGCAGCTTGGGGGACAACTACGAGCAGTACTTC. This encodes CASSLGDNYEQYF.